This is a list of T cell receptor beta chains from one sample in a study of T cell responses to AZD1222 COVID-19 vaccine. Profiled with immunoSEQ multiplex PCR; TCRdb holds only in-frame clones, not every one. The data hold roughly 120,000 clones, with about 90% observed a single time. The specimen comprised peripheral blood, sampled on day 0 of MenACWY control vaccination. All receptors derive from an adult in good health. Each CDR3 is given with its conserved first and last residue.

j_gene	v_gene	CDR3aa
TRBJ1-2	TRBV6-5	CASSYSGDTIYGYTF
TRBJ1-1	TRBV5-1	CASRYDTTEAFF
TRBJ1-1	TRBV27	CASSPWGGFGLNTEAFF
TRBJ2-1	TRBV18	CASSPLTSNEQFF
TRBJ2-2	TRBV6-4	CASSNTGSGELFF
TRBJ1-4	TRBV28	CASNYRGQDEKLFF
TRBJ1-2	TRBV3-1/TRBV3-2	CASSHEGGGYTF
TRBJ2-3	TRBV25-1	CASSASQLSTDTQYF
TRBJ2-7	TRBV6-5	CASSPDSSNYEQYF
TRBJ2-3	TRBV7-2	CASSPLESTDTQYF
TRBJ2-2	TRBV9	CASSVRQGSTGELFF
TRBJ1-5	TRBV19	CASSVQTGSQPQHF
TRBJ2-7	TRBV15	CATSPRGRTTENMKYEQYF
TRBJ1-4	TRBV7-9	CASSLEMGSNEKLFF
TRBJ2-2	TRBV24-1	CATSEGQGWPGELFF
TRBJ2-7	TRBV20-1	CSASAPRGGYEQYF
TRBJ1-1	TRBV5-1	CASSLNLGQGAFF
TRBJ1-2	TRBV11-2	CASSLRWGTGLRYGYTF
TRBJ2-7	TRBV4-1	CASSQTGQGVGEQYF
TRBJ1-6	TRBV27	CASSLQGQGSSYNSPLHF
TRBJ1-2	TRBV28	CASSLGGDGYTF
TRBJ2-1	TRBV30	CAWTGTSGSNEQFF